These 18 T cell receptor beta chains were all obtained from the same sample, sequenced in a study of CD8 T cells in ankylosing spondylitis. TCRdb reprocessed the 5' RACE reads via MiXCR and lists one record per CDR3 protein. The sample has some 250,000 distinct CDR3 sequences; more than 20% are singletons. Sequenced input: blood, either unsorted or a sorted T cell fraction (not recorded which). All receptors derive from a male donor with ankylosing spondylitis or in good health (not recorded which).

This clonotype was found a few times. This rearrangement joins TRBV20-1 to TRBJ2-1; possible D gene TRBD1, 5 bases. V lost 3 bases and J 0 bases, leaving 9 bases between the germline ends. Germline CDR1 reads DFQATT; CDR2 reads SNEGSKA (reference sequence). This CDR3 is built from 14 residues. CDR3 loop: CSARKTVSYNEQFF. The CDR3, as DNA: TGCAGTGCTAGGAAGACAGTCTCCTACAATGAGCAGTTCTTC.

This clonotype was found many times. This sequence joins TRBV24-1 and TRBJ1-2; D gene unclear. This CDR3 spans 13 amino acids. V lost 3 bases and J lost 2, with 6 bases in between. Germline assignment: CDR1 KGHDR and CDR2 SFDVKD. The CDR3 sequence is CATSDDLNYGYTF. CDR3 nucleotide sequence: TGTGCCACCAGTGATGACCTAAACTATGGCTACACCTTC.

The chain joins TRBV6-1 to TRBJ2-7; the match to TRBD1 covers 10 bases. V lost 8 bases to trimming and J lost 6 bases; unmatched junction nucleotides: 10. The CDR3 covers 14 residues. Germline assignment: CDR1 MNHNS and CDR2 SASEGT. The CDR3 loop reads CASRPGQGRSEQYF. CDR3 DNA: TGTGCCAGCCGACCGGGACAGGGGAGGAGCGAGCAGTACTTC.

The rearrangement joins TRBV20-1 to TRBJ2-5, with 9 bases lining up with TRBD1. Germline V gene lookup returns CDR1 DFQATT and CDR2 SNEGSKA (reference sequence). The V segment lost 1 base and the J segment 5 bases; nucleotides outside the gene matches: 5. The CDR3 contains 14 residues. CDR3 residues: CSARGGQGWETQYF. The CDR3 DNA reads TGCAGTGCTAGAGGGGGACAGGGATGGGAGACCCAGTACTTC.

The V gene is TRBV20-1, the J gene TRBJ2-7, with 7 bases identical to TRBD1. The ends lost 2 bases at V and 4 bases at J; junction bases unmatched: 8. Per the germline V gene, CDR1 is DFQATT and CDR2 is SNEGSKA (reference sequence). The CDR3 runs 14 residues. The CDR3 protein is CSARYTGVFYEQYF. The CDR3 bases are TGCAGTGCTAGATACACAGGGGTTTTTTACGAGCAGTACTTC.

This clonotype was counted between two and nine times. The chain joins TRBV3-1 to TRBJ2-1, with no clear D. V was cut by 1 base and J by 8 bases, with 9 bases left in between. Germline CDR1 reads LGHDT; CDR2 reads YNNKEL (reference sequence). The CDR3 extends over 13 amino acids. In DNA, the CDR3 is TGTGCCAGCAGCCAAGCTCCTGGGGATGAGCAGTTCTTC. It codes for CASSQAPGDEQFF.

The genes are TRBV5-5 and TRBJ2-5, with TRBD2 as a possible D gene (5 bases). V was cut by 0 bases and J by 1 base, with 7 bases left in between. The germline V gene encodes CDR1 SGHKS and CDR2 YYEKEE (reference sequence). This CDR3 contains 14 residues. The CDR3 spells CASSLVATQETQYF. The CDR3 nucleotides are TGTGCCAGCAGCTTGGTAGCGACCCAAGAGACCCAGTACTTC. Together with reference TRBV5-5 and TRBJ2-5, the CDR3 gives the full variable domain: DAGVTQSPTHLIKTRGQQVTLRCSPISGHKSVSWYQQVLGQGPQFIFQYYEKEERGRGNFPDRFSARQFPNYSSELNVNALLLGDSALYLCASSLVATQETQYFGPGTRLLVL.

The chain combines TRBV5-4 with TRBJ2-5, with D perhaps TRBD2 (6 bases). The CDR3 consists of 16 residues. Trimming took off 0 bases at V and 2 bases at J, with 14 bases between the two ends. Germline lookup yields CDR1 SGHNT and CDR2 YYREEE (reference sequence). The CDR3 is CASSLAPGGRQETQYF. CDR3 bases: TGTGCCAGCAGCTTGGCCCCCGGGGGTCGACAAGAGACCCAGTACTTC.

The rearrangement joins TRBV6-6 to TRBJ1-1; D is unresolved. The V gene lost 4 bases and the J gene lost 5 bases, with 5 bases spanning the gap. This CDR3 has 11 amino acids. Germline loops: CDR1 MNHNY, CDR2 SVGAGI (reference sequence). CDR3 protein: CASSLLTEAFF. The CDR3 nucleotides read TGTGCCAGCAGTTTATTGACTGAAGCTTTCTTT.

This clonotype was detected a few times. The rearrangement links TRBV15 to TRBJ2-7; no clear D. The CDR3 has 15 amino acids. Germline CDR1 and CDR2: LNHNV and YYDKDF (reference sequence). V was pared by 0 bases and J by 0 bases, with 9 bases between. CDR3 protein: CATSRDFGISYEQYF. CDR3 DNA sequence: TGTGCCACCAGCAGAGATTTCGGAATCTCCTACGAGCAGTACTTC.

The chain carries TRBV6-1 and TRBJ2-3, with 12 bases lining up with TRBD2. CDR1 and CDR2 (germline): MNHNS, SASEGT. After removal of 8 bases from V and 3 bases from J, the junction contained 3 bases not matched to a gene. The CDR3 has 14 amino acids. The CDR3 coding sequence is TGTGCCAGCGGACTAGCGGGGTTAACAGATACGCAGTATTTT. Protein product: CASGLAGLTDTQYF.

This clonotype has at least ten counts. The chain couples TRBV12-3 or TRBV12-4 to TRBJ2-3; 7 bases align to TRBD1. Trimming cost V 5 bases and J 1 base; bases outside gene matches: 12. The CDR3 sequence is 17 residues long. DNA for the CDR3: TGTGCCAGCAGTCCCAAAAGACAGGGAAAAGGCACAGATACGCAGTATTTT. Protein: CASSPKRQGKGTDTQYF.

This clonotype showed up just a few times. DNA for the CDR3: TGCAGCGTTCACCCGGACGCCGGCTATGGCTACACCTTC. Its translation: CSVHPDAGYGYTF. The V gene is TRBV29-1, the J gene TRBJ1-2; unclear D gene. With 5 bases removed from V and 4 bases from J, the gap between germline ends came to 14 bases. Germline CDR1 is SQVTM and CDR2 is ANQGSEA. The CDR3 sequence is 13 residues long.

This chain connects TRBV20-1 to TRBJ2-2; 11 bases map to TRBD1. The CDR3 is 18 amino acids. Unmatched junction bases numbered 12, after V lost 2 bases and J lost 4 bases. In germline, CDR1 is DFQATT, CDR2 SNEGSKA (reference sequence). The CDR3 DNA is TGCAGTGCTAGACCTCGGGACAGGGGGACTTCGACCACCGGGGAGCTGTTTTTT. This codes for CSARPRDRGTSTTGELFF.

This clonotype was seen more than once but under ten times. The chain is built from TRBV4-2 and TRBJ2-1; a possible D gene is TRBD2 (5 bases). Between the trimmed V and J ends, which lost 2 bases and 3 bases, there was a span of 8 bases. CDR1 is LGHNA and CDR2 is YNFKEQ in the germline V gene. The CDR3 has 14 amino acids. CDR3 coding DNA: TGTGCCAGCAGCCAACCCGGGGTCTACAATGAGCAGTTCTTC. The encoded protein is CASSQPGVYNEQFF.

This clonotype was observed a handful of times. V is TRBV12-3 or TRBV12-4 and J is TRBJ2-5; D perhaps matches TRBD2 (5 bases). With 7 bases removed from V and 7 bases from J, the gap between germline ends came to 13 bases. This CDR3 has 12 residues. The CDR3 here is CASTRAGVTQYF. The CDR3 DNA sequence: TGTGCCAGCACCCGGGCCGGGGTGACCCAGTACTTC.

This clonotype was counted many times. The chain uses TRBV15 and TRBJ2-1; a possible D gene is TRBD1 (5 bases). V dropped 4 bases and J dropped 2 bases, with 9 bases sitting between them. Germline V gene sequence: CDR1 LNHNV, CDR2 YYDKDF (reference sequence). This CDR3 comprises 14 residues. The CDR3 DNA sequence: TGTGCCACCAGCATCCAGGGCACCTACAATGAGCAGTTCTTC. Protein sequence: CATSIQGTYNEQFF. The whole variable domain, remainder taken from reference TRBV15 and TRBJ2-1, is DAMVIQNPRYQVTQFGKPVTLSCSQTLNHNVMYWYQQKSSQAPKLLFHYYDKDFNNEADTPDNFQSRRPNTSFCFLDIRSPGLGDTAMYLCATSIQGTYNEQFFGPGTRLTVL.

The rearrangement links TRBV28 to TRBJ2-3; D uncertain. The germline gives CDR1 MDHEN, CDR2 SYDVKM. The CDR3 is made up of 14 amino acids. V lost 1 base to trimming and J lost 6 bases, with 11 bases between them. CDR3 in amino acids: CASSLFAGSDTQYF. The CDR3 DNA is TGTGCCAGCAGTTTATTTGCAGGCTCGGATACGCAGTATTTT. The whole variable domain, remainder taken from reference TRBV28 and TRBJ2-3, is DVKVTQSSRYLVKRTGEKVFLECVQDMDHENMFWYRQDPGLGLRLIYFSYDVKMKEKGDIPEGYSVSREKKERFSLILESASTNQTSMYLCASSLFAGSDTQYFGPGTRLTVL.